This is a list of T cell receptor beta chains from one sample in a study of vaccination and CD4 T cells after COVID-19. These receptors' targets are unknown. MiXCR, run by TCRdb on the PCR reads, gives a single entry per CDR3 protein. The sample records about 20,000 distinct CDR3 sequences, around two fifths being singletons. Here the sequenced sample was CD4+ T cells from blood, cultured in vitro, taken about 7 months after SARS-CoV-2 vaccination. The receptors derive from a human donor who had recovered from COVID-19. Each CDR3 is given with its conserved first and last residue. A D gene is named only where the DNA matches it firmly. Clone sizes are given selectively: once, few, many, or a class where the clone is expanded.

j_gene | d_gene | v_gene | len | abundance | CDR3nt | CDR3aa
TRBJ2-2 | TRBD1 | TRBV20-1 | 15 | few | TGCAGTGCCCTGGGACAGGACTTAGACACCGGGGAGCTGTTTTTT | CSALGQDLDTGELFF
TRBJ2-5 | NA | TRBV20-1 | 12 | NA | TGCAGTGTTCCGACCTACCAAGAGACCCAGTACTTC | CSVPTYQETQYF
TRBJ2-5 | TRBD2 | TRBV7-9 | 16 | NA | TGTGCCAGCAGCTTGACTAGCGGGGGGGTAGCAGAGACCCAGTACTTC | CASSLTSGGVAETQYF
TRBJ2-7 | NA | TRBV19 | 16 | few | TGTGCCAGTAGTATCATATGGGGGCATAGTCTCTACGAGCAGTACTTC | CASSIIWGHSLYEQYF
TRBJ2-7 | NA | TRBV7-3 | 14 | few | TGTGCCAGCAGCTTAGGTTCGGGGGCCCACGAGCAGTACTTC | CASSLGSGAHEQYF
TRBJ1-2 | NA | TRBV7-2 | 15 | NA | TGTGCCAGCAGCTTAGCCGGCATCGGAAACTATGGCTACACCTTC | CASSLAGIGNYGYTF
TRBJ1-2 | TRBD1 | TRBV27 | 15 | NA | TGTGCCAGCAGTTCCGGACAGGGTCAGATCGATGGCTACACCTTC | CASSSGQGQIDGYTF
TRBJ2-3 | NA | TRBV7-8 | 12 | NA | TGTGCCAGCTCGCGGCGAGCAGATACGCAGTATTTT | CASSRRADTQYF
TRBJ1-2 | TRBD1 | TRBV6-1 | 13 | few | TGTGCCAGCAGAAAACAGGGGGACTATGGCTACACCTTC | CASRKQGDYGYTF
TRBJ2-1 | NA | TRBV6-2/TRBV6-3 | 11 | few | TGTGCCAGCAGAATCCGTCATGAGCAGTTCTTC | CASRIRHEQFF
TRBJ2-7 | TRBD1 | TRBV6-1 | 13 | few | TGTGCCAGCAGAGGGGACAGGGCTGCCGAGCAGTACTTC | CASRGDRAAEQYF
TRBJ1-2 | NA | TRBV19 | 14 | few | TGTGCCAGTAGTATCCTAGGGCCCACCTATGGCTACACCTTC | CASSILGPTYGYTF
TRBJ2-7 | TRBD1 | TRBV10-3 | 13 | NA | TGTGCCAAGTCATGGGACAGGATGGGGGAGCAGTACTTC | CAKSWDRMGEQYF
TRBJ1-2 | NA | TRBV6-1 | 14 | few | TGTGCCAGCAGCCTAGGGGGACGAAGCTATGGCTACACCTTC | CASSLGGRSYGYTF
TRBJ1-1 | TRBD1 | TRBV20-1 | 17 | NA | TGCAGTGCTAGAGATCCGGGACAGCGCCGGGGGAACACTGAAGCTTTCTTT | CSARDPGQRRGNTEAFF
TRBJ1-1 | NA | TRBV5-1 | 14 | NA | TGCGCCAGCAGCGGTCTAGTCCCGAACACTGAAGCTTTCTTT | CASSGLVPNTEAFF